The TCR beta chain described here comes from a study of post-analysis software for immune sequencing data. Overall study findings and caveats: The five TRBV segments detected at higher frequency in patients than in controls included TRBV5-6, TRBV5-1 and TRBV20-1. Strong same-batch co-clustering of samples appeared with F measure clustering.

The sample holds one count of this clonotype. The antigen remains undetermined. Presence of unique molecular identifiers characterized the TCR beta cDNA libraries. TCRdb passed the PCR reads through MiXCR, listing each CDR3 protein once. The sample consists of approximately 630,000 distinct CDR3 sequences, approximately 59% of them appearing once. Germline V gene lookup returns CDR1 SEHNR and CDR2 FQNEAQ (reference sequence). This CDR3 region has 14 residues. Trimming pared 4 bases from V and 4 bases from J, leaving 11 bases between. The sequence derives from a girl aged 2 to 10 with multiple sclerosis. Input material: blood. This rearrangement joins TRBV7-9 to TRBJ1-5; no clear D gene. CDR3 loop: CASSSIWENQPQHF. CDR3 DNA sequence: TGTGCCAGCAGCTCTATCTGGGAAAATCAGCCCCAGCATTTT. The whole variable domain, remainder taken from reference TRBV7-9 and TRBJ1-5, is DTGVSQNPRHKITKRGQNVTFRCDPISEHNRLYWYRQTLGQGPEFLTYFQNEAQLEKSRLLSDRFSAERPKGSFSTLEIQRTEQGDSAMYLCASSSIWENQPQHFGDGTRLSIL.